This T cell receptor (beta chain) was found in a study of cytomegalovirus exposure and HLA in healthy donors. Donors consisted of healthy bone marrow donors. Study findings and constraints: Productive status was seen about 90% or about 30% of the time for most TCR beta V segments in an earlier analysis. Both high specificity and high sensitivity reportedly marked the classifier's diagnosis of cytomegalovirus status. Most subjects had HLA-A and HLA-B alleles reportedly predicted accurately by TCR beta sequences.

A multiplex PCR was run with 60 Vbeta primers and 13 Jbeta primers. Clones were read by immunoSEQ multiplex PCR, and TCRdb kept only the in-frame ones, dropping some. The sample shows fewer than 130,000 clones, around 76% of them seen only once. The CDR3 has 14 residues. The germline V gene has CDR1 MNHEY and CDR2 SMNVEV (reference sequence). This clone was counted between two and nine times. Its antigen is undetermined. Relative to the germline gene, one junction end is altered; a read error may explain this. The sample consisted of PBMCs. The chain is built from TRBV27 and TRBJ2-3, with D uncertain. The clonotype originates from a man between 25 and 39 years old in good health and CMV-seropositive. The CDR3 spells CASSLWASIDTQYF. The CDR3 coding sequence is TGTGCCAGCAGTTTATGGGCAAGCATAGATACGCAGTATTTT.